The entry that follows covers one T cell receptor beta chain sequence. Its antigen remains unidentified. PCR was performed using 60 Vbeta and 13 Jbeta primers. Measured with immunoSEQ multiplex PCR; TCRdb has only the in-frame clones, and not every one. The sample includes around 110,000 clones, roughly 80% of them seen just once. The data derive from a study of cytomegalovirus exposure and HLA in healthy donors. About the study: Early released data had approximately 86 million unique TCRs, all coming from HLA-typed donors. Points from the study as a whole: TRBV6-2, TRBV6-3 and other indistinguishable V segments were excluded. A missense variant in DCLRE1C was later tied to TCR beta V- and J-gene trimming.

Trimming cost V 2 bases and J 5 bases; bases outside gene matches: 7. The CDR3 contains 15 residues. The germline gives CDR1 WSHSY, CDR2 SAAADI. While unrecorded immune exposures were likely, the donors were nominally healthy when sampled. This chain joins TRBV10-2 and TRBJ2-5, with 8 bases matching TRBD2. This TCR came from a man aged 25 to 45 in good health and CMV-seronegative. Sequencing was carried out using PBMCs. In DNA, the CDR3 is TGCGCCAGCAGTGAGCCGACTAGCGCGAGGGAGACCCAGTACTTC. Its translation: CASSEPTSARETQYF.